This T cell receptor (beta chain) stems from a study of CD8 T cells in ankylosing spondylitis (dated by TCRdb to the late 2010s). At the level of the whole study: The study set out to find disease-linked TCR variants by profiling T cell receptor beta repertoires in ankylosing spondylitis patients and healthy donors. In total, the full study cohort was made up of approximately 99 healthy donors and roughly 27 ankylosing spondylitis patients. Peripheral blood samples were taken, and synovial fluid was additionally collected from ankylosing spondylitis patients. Overall study results and their limits: Some TCR beta motif variants had previously been reported in synovial fluid and blood of reactive arthritis patients, which suggested common disease-initiation mechanisms. Blood from ankylosing spondylitis patients appeared to be characterized by a TCR beta motif made up of under 10 highly homologous amino acid variants. The disease-linked clones were reported as significantly enriched in matched synovial fluid samples from ankylosing spondylitis patients. A CD8+ phenotype was shown by the disease-linked clones, which were found at relatively low frequencies in peripheral blood.

V sheds 2 bases and J sheds 5 bases, leaving 6 bases between their ends. The CDR3 contains 13 residues, cysteine and phenylalanine counted. Only the CDR3 portion is preserved as DNA: 39 bases, with reading frame beginning at the first base. With respect to this clonotype: The target of this receptor is not known. Nothing much larger sits one base from this clone, and base qualities are not available.

TCRdb names Illumina HiSeq 2500 as the instrument used. TCR beta libraries were prepared by quantitative 5'-RACE with molecular barcodes. Under the source paper's analysis protocol: To identify disease-linked TCR variants, a new computational method was used, one built on a probabilistic model of VDJ rearrangement. TCRdb took the public reads, trimmed them with fastp at Q25, ran MiXCR for clone calling and kept in-frame beta chains. Rows are combined by CDR3 protein, so each entry shows the most common genes and DNA. These V and J calls originate from TCRdb's pipeline instead of the authors' own analysis. The sample profile shows some 130,000 distinct CDR3 sequences; 9.3% of them were found once. The leading ten clones occupy roughly 3.4% of the sample.

The sequenced sample was blood, either unsorted or a sorted T cell fraction (not recorded which). The TCR comes from a male donor with ankylosing spondylitis or in good health (not recorded which). This receptor chain uses TRBV12-3 or TRBV12-4 and TRBJ2-2; no confident D gene assignment can be made. The CDR3 region reads CASSLRSTGELFF. Read as DNA, the sequence is TGTGCCAGCAGTTTACGAAGTACCGGGGAGCTGTTTTTT.